The present entry profiles one T cell receptor beta chain with its context. Antigen unknown. The data derive from a study of persistence of HIV-infected CD4 T cells. Regarding the study as a whole: Rare CMV-responding cells carrying HIV-1 proviruses were not analyzed separately for TCR.

CDR1 is PRHDT, CDR2 FYEKMQ, per germline (reference sequence). The CDR3 contains 18 residues. Trimming took 5 bases from V and 5 from J; bases not matched to a gene: 17. The immunoSEQ assay was version 4, run in survey mode. Clones were read by immunoSEQ multiplex PCR, and TCRdb kept only the in-frame ones, dropping some. The top ten hold roughly 19% of the sample, which has some 8,000 clones, roughly three fifths seen once. Lysates of CMV-infected fibroblasts at around 10 ug/mL stimulated these cells. Sorting selected CD4+ T cells upregulating both CD40 ligand and CD69. The V call is TRBV13, the J call TRBJ2-2; the match to TRBD1 covers 7 bases. The TCR originated in an adult man with HIV who was CMV-seropositive. Sequences were derived from CD4+ T cells sorted from PBMCs after 18-hour stimulation, sampled from a patient who received antiretroviral therapy. The CDR3 protein is CASSQITSGTVWTGELFF. DNA for the CDR3: TGTGCCAGCAGCCAGATCACCTCCGGGACAGTGTGGACCGGGGAGCTGTTTTTT.